This TCR beta chain was documented in a study of PD-1 blockade in classical Hodgkin lymphoma. Study-level points and caveats: Healthy donors reportedly exceeded newly diagnosed patients in baseline TCR diversity. Newly diagnosed and completely responding patients shared comparable baseline diversity. By C4D1, CD4+ diversity increased significantly, especially in complete responders.

Sequencing used immunoSEQ multiplex PCR; TCRdb keeps in-frame clones, though not all of them. The sample includes about 98,000 clones, about nine tenths of them seen just once. The germline CDR1 and CDR2 sequences are SEHNR and FQNEAQ (reference sequence). This CDR3 is 15 amino acids long. Trimming cost V 1 base and J 5 bases; bases outside gene matches: 7. Each of the patients experienced relapse following autologous stem cell transplantation, and their brentuximab vedotin exposure differed. When best responses were assessed, they were complete response, partial response or progressive disease. There are a few counts of this clone. The antigen is undetermined.

The genes are TRBV7-9 and TRBJ2-5; 7 bases map to TRBD2. The specimen was peripheral blood mononuclear cells (PBMCs), collected at baseline. The TCR sequence derives from a human donor with classical Hodgkin lymphoma. The CDR3 region is CASSLVSSGTETQYF. The CDR3 DNA reads TGTGCCAGCAGCTTAGTAAGCAGCGGGACGGAGACCCAGTACTTC.